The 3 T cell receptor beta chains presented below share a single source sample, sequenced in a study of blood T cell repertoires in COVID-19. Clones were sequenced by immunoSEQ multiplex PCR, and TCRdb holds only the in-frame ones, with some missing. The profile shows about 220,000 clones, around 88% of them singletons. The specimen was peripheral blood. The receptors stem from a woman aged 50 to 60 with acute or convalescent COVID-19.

The CDR3 DNA is TGTGCCAGCAGTTACGACAGGGTGGGAGAGACCCAGTACTTC. Its translation: CASSYDRVGETQYF. This chain connects TRBV6-5 to TRBJ2-5; TRBD1 aligns across 7 bases. The germline V gene has CDR1 MNHEY and CDR2 SVGAGI. The V gene end was trimmed by 2 bases and the J gene end by 4 bases; junction bases not matched to a gene: 4. This CDR3 is 14 amino acids long.

The CDR3 bases are TGTGCCAGCAGTAAGGGACAGAAATTCTACGAGCAGTACTTC. Translation: CASSKGQKFYEQYF. This chain uses TRBV6-6 with TRBJ2-7; 7 nucleotides align to TRBD1. CDR1 is MNHNY, CDR2 SVGAGI, per germline (reference sequence). The junction had 7 bases not matched to a gene; V was cut back by 5 bases and J by 3 bases. CDR3 size: 14 residues.

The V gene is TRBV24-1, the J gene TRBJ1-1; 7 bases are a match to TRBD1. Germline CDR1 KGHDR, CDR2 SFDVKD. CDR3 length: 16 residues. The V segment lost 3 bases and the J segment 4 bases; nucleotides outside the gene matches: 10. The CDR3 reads CATSDTPQGKGTEAFF. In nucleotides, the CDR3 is TGTGCCACCAGTGATACCCCACAGGGGAAGGGCACTGAAGCTTTCTTT.